A single sample gave rise to the 9 T cell receptor beta chains below, sequenced in a study of shared clonotypes between healthy human individuals. Profiled with immunoSEQ multiplex PCR; TCRdb holds only in-frame clones, not every one. The sample consists of about 1.5 million clones, approximately 98% of them appearing once. The sequenced sample consisted of naive CD4+ T cells sorted from blood. The subset is: CD45RA+ positively selected. The receptors were sampled from a young man in good health.

This chain connects TRBV20-1 to TRBJ2-3; D is ambiguous. CDR1 DFQATT and CDR2 SNEGSKA come from the germline V gene (reference sequence). V was shortened by 5 bases and J by 4 bases, with 7 bases between the two germline ends. The CDR3 is 11 residues long. CDR3 residues: CSAQWADTQYF. The CDR3 DNA reads as TGCAGTGCTCAGTGGGCAGATACGCAGTATTTT.

The rearrangement links TRBV9 to TRBJ2-3; 8 nucleotides align to TRBD2. Germline V gene sequence: CDR1 SGDLS, CDR2 YYNGEE. This CDR3 is 15 amino acids long. Losses at the gene ends were 0 bases for V and 5 bases for J; bases not matched to a gene: 5. The CDR3 DNA reads as TGTGCCAGCAGCGTAGTTGGGCTAGCGGGAGATACGCAGTATTTT. Residues: CASSVVGLAGDTQYF.

The CDR3 sequence is CASNDQGQGQPQHF. CDR3 bases: TGTGCCAGCAATGACCAGGGACAGGGTCAGCCCCAGCATTTT. The chain carries TRBV28 and TRBJ1-5; 9 nucleotides match TRBD1. From germline, CDR1 is MDHEN and CDR2 SYDVKM. V lost 7 bases to trimming and J lost 6 bases; unmatched junction nucleotides: 7. The length of the CDR3 is 14 residues.

The chain has TRBV2 and TRBJ2-3; 12 bases agree with TRBD1. CDR3 length: 14 residues. Germline V gene lookup returns CDR1 SNHLY and CDR2 FYNNEI. After removal of 6 bases from V and 4 bases from J, the junction contained 2 bases not matched to a gene. CDR3 coding DNA: TGTGCCAGCAGAGGGGACAGGGGGCCAGATACGCAGTATTTT. Amino acid sequence: CASRGDRGPDTQYF. The full variable domain, completed using reference TRBV2 and TRBJ2-3, is EPEVTQTPSHQVTQMGQEVILRCVPISNHLYFYWYRQILGQKVEFLVSFYNNEISEKSEIFDDQFSVERPDGSNFTLKIRSTKLEDSAMYFCASRGDRGPDTQYFGPGTRLTVL.

V gene TRBV7-2 combines with J gene TRBJ2-3; the match to TRBD2 covers 10 bases. The CDR3 extends over 15 amino acids. V lost 5 bases, J lost 5 bases, and 7 bases stayed unmatched. Germline lookup yields CDR1 SGHTA and CDR2 FQGNSA. The CDR3 region has the DNA TGTGCCAGCAGCGGCCAGCGGGAGGGTAAAGATACGCAGTATTTT. It translates to CASSGQREGKDTQYF. Full variable domain (outside the CDR3, taken from reference TRBV7-2 and TRBJ2-3): GAGVSQSPSNKVTEKGKDVELRCDPISGHTALYWYRQSLGQGLEFLIYFQGNSAPDKSGLPSDRFSAERTGGSVSTLTIQRTQQEDSAVYLCASSGQREGKDTQYFGPGTRLTVL.

This clone was counted once. The chain recombines TRBV9 with TRBJ1-5, with 7 positions matching TRBD1. The V and J ends lost 0 bases and 3 bases, in that order; junction bases with no gene match: 3. Germline V gives CDR1 SGDLS, CDR2 YYNGEE. The CDR3 covers 15 residues. The CDR3 DNA reads TGTGCCAGCAGCGTAGCGGGACAGACCAATCAGCCCCAGCATTTT. It encodes CASSVAGQTNQPQHF.

The CDR3 DNA reads as TGTGCCATCAAACCCGGGACTAGCGGCTCCTACGAGCAGTACTTC. Amino acids: CAIKPGTSGSYEQYF. The genes are TRBV28 and TRBJ2-7; 11 bases match TRBD2. Germline trimming cut 10 bases from V and 0 bases from J; bases unmatched to any gene: 8. The CDR3 is 15 residues long. Germline V lookup: CDR1 MDHEN, CDR2 SYDVKM.

The chain has TRBV18 and TRBJ2-6, with D tentatively TRBD1 (5 bases). The CDR3 contains 20 residues. The V end was cut by 4 bases, the J end by 0 bases, with 22 bases between. CDR1 and CDR2 from the germline V gene are KGHSH and LQKENI. CDR3 region: CASSLRQLDGLGSGANVLTF. CDR3 sequence (DNA): TGTGCCAGCTCACTCCGACAGTTGGACGGATTGGGCTCTGGGGCCAACGTCCTGACTTTC.

The V call is TRBV28, the J call TRBJ2-1; 11 nucleotides align to TRBD2. Germline loops: CDR1 MDHEN, CDR2 SYDVKM. V trimming: 4 bases; J trimming: 6 bases; junction bases outside the gene matches: 8. The CDR3 totals 16 residues. CDR3 residues: CASSSSLAGGRNEQFF. The CDR3 nucleotides are TGTGCCAGCAGTTCCTCCCTAGCGGGAGGTCGCAATGAGCAGTTCTTC.